The 10 T cell receptor beta chains in this list originate from one sample, sequenced in a study of blood T cells in healthy people across ages. Combining a sample-barcoded 5' primer with a J-beta primer mix, a second PCR ran for roughly 7 to 12 cycles. In TCRdb, the 5' RACE reads were re-called with MiXCR into one record per CDR3 protein. Altogether under 2 million distinct CDR3 sequences are present, approximately 32% being singletons, with the ten largest covering roughly 12%. The sequenced material came from blood. Receptors originate from a woman in her twenties or thirties in good health.

This sequence joins TRBV20-1 and TRBJ1-2; TRBD1 is a possible D gene (6 bases). CDR1 DFQATT and CDR2 SNEGSKA come from the germline V gene (reference sequence). CDR3 length: 12 amino acids. Trimming shortened V by 6 bases and J by 4 bases, and 12 bases separated the two germline ends. The CDR3 bases are TGCAGTGCGAAACGGGACACCTATGGCTACACCTTC. Protein sequence: CSAKRDTYGYTF.

This clonotype occurred many times. The chain recombines TRBV29-1 with TRBJ2-1; no clear D gene. The CDR3 has 13 residues. The V end lost 6 bases, the J end lost 0 bases, and 9 bases lay between the germline ends. Germline loops: CDR1 SQVTM, CDR2 ANQGSEA. Written as DNA, the CDR3 is TGCAGCGTATACTACAACTCCTACAATGAGCAGTTCTTC. Its translation: CSVYYNSYNEQFF.

The rearrangement links TRBV18 to TRBJ1-6; D is unclear. The length of the CDR3 is 12 residues. CDR1 and CDR2 from the germline V gene are KGHSH and LQKENI. V shed 0 bases and J shed 15 bases, with 9 bases lying between them. CDR3 in DNA: TGTGCCAGCTCACCACCGACCAAAAACCTCCACTTT. The encoded protein is CASSPPTKNLHF.

The chain combines TRBV9 with TRBJ2-7, with unresolved D. Germline V CDR1 and CDR2: SGDLS, YYNGEE. The CDR3 loop spans 14 amino acids. V was cut by 0 bases and J by 2 bases, with 9 bases left in between. The CDR3 loop is CASSVDTSTYEQYF. CDR3 sequence (DNA): TGTGCCAGCAGCGTAGACACTTCAACCTACGAGCAGTACTTC.

Details on this clonotype: A read error may produce the germline difference seen at one junction end. The rearrangement uses TRBV24-1 and TRBJ2-1; the match to TRBD1 covers 7 bases. Germline V gene lookup returns CDR1 KGHDR and CDR2 SFDVKD. CDR3 length: 16 amino acids. The CDR3 DNA follows: TGTGCCACCGGTGATTACAGGGGATCTACCTACAATGAGCAGTTCTTC. Protein sequence: CATGDYRGSTYNEQFF.

V and J are TRBV20-1 and TRBJ1-5, with 12 bases matching TRBD1. The V and J ends lost 0 bases and 7 bases, in that order; junction bases with no gene match: 10. Germline V gives CDR1 DFQATT, CDR2 SNEGSKA (reference sequence). This CDR3 has 17 residues. The CDR3 is CSARDRDRGHLGQPQHF. In DNA, the CDR3 is TGCAGTGCTAGAGATCGGGACAGGGGGCATCTGGGGCAGCCCCAGCATTTT.

This clonotype was recorded only once. The chain has TRBV18 and TRBJ1-2; no firm D call. The V end lost 2 bases, the J end lost 0 bases, and 10 bases lay between the germline ends. The germline V gene has CDR1 KGHSH and CDR2 LQKENI. The CDR3 sequence is 15 residues long. Here the CDR3 reads CASSPGEGANYGYTF. CDR3 DNA: TGTGCCAGCTCACCAGGAGAAGGAGCTAACTATGGCTACACCTTC.

The rearrangement joins TRBV18 to TRBJ2-5; TRBD2 matches 8 bases. The DNA end lines up better with TRBJ2-7; the J call may be wrong. CDR1 is KGHSH, CDR2 LQKENI, per germline. CDR3 length: 14 residues. The CDR3 region has the DNA TGTGCCAGCTCACTGGGACTAGAGAATCTCGAGCAGTACTTC. Translated: CASSLGLENLEQYF.

In DNA form, the CDR3 reads TGTGCCAGCAGCCAAGAAGGAGGCAATCTTAGGAAAAACATTCAGTACTTC. It specifies CASSQEGGNLRKNIQYF. The rearrangement uses TRBV3-1 and TRBJ2-4; D is perhaps TRBD2 (5 bases). This CDR3 contains 17 residues. V was pared by 0 bases and J by 4 bases, with 16 bases between. Germline V lookup: CDR1 LGHDT, CDR2 YNNKEL (reference sequence).

This chain links TRBV7-2 with TRBJ1-4, with TRBD1 matching over 10 bases. The CDR3 totals 17 residues. V gave up 2 bases and J gave up 8 bases; unmatched junction bases: 11. Germline loops: CDR1 SGHTA, CDR2 FQGNSA. The CDR3 region is CASSLYNPGTGAEKLFF. In DNA, the CDR3 is TGTGCCAGCAGCTTATACAATCCCGGGACAGGGGCCGAAAAACTGTTTTTT.